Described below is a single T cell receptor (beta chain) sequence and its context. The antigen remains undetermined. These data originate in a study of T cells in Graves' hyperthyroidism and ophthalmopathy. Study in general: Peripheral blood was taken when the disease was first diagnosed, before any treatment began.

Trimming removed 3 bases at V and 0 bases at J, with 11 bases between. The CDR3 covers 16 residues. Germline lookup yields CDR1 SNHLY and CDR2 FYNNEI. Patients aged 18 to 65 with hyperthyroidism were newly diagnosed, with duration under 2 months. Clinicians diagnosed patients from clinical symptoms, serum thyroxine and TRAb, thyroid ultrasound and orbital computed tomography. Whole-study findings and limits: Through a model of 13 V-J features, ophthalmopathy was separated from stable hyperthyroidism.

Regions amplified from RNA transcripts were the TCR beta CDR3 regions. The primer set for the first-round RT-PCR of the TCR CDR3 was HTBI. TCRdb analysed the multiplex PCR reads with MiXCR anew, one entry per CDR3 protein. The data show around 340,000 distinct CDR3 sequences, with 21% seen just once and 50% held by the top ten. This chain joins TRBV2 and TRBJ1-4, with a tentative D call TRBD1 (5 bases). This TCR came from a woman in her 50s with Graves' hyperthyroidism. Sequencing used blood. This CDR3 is CASSDSDSATNEKLFF. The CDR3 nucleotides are TGTGCCAGCAGTGATTCCGACAGCGCAACTAATGAAAAACTGTTTTTT.